Listed below are T cell receptor beta chains from one sample, sequenced in a study of identical twins. A single record per CDR3 protein comes from TCRdb applying MiXCR to the 5' RACE reads. The data show about 200,000 distinct CDR3 sequences, 6% to 9% seen once. The sample was also reused in another study, on yellow fever vaccine responses in identical twins.

Sequences were obtained from memory (CD45RO+) T cells sorted from blood. The receptors were sampled from a woman between 18 and 29 years old in good health. The CDR3 runs from the conserved cysteine through the conserved F or W. The order of the fields is V gene, CDR3 length, J gene, CDR3 protein.

V: TRBV7-2; length: 14; J: TRBJ1-5; CDR3: CASSPTGNNQPQHF
V: TRBV25-1; length: 17; J: TRBJ2-6; CDR3: CASSGDSSISGANVLTF
V: TRBV6-2/TRBV6-3; length: 16; J: TRBJ2-3; CDR3: CASSYSSFEYQDTQYF
V: TRBV5-6; length: 19; J: TRBJ2-6; CDR3: CASSRRPTGSYSGANVLTF
V: TRBV2; length: 12; J: TRBJ2-1; CDR3: CASRTDSNEQFF
V: TRBV6-1; length: 15; J: TRBJ2-3; CDR3: CASRSGLAEPITQYF
V: TRBV7-2; length: 13; J: TRBJ2-5; CDR3: CASSLGDYGTQYF
V: TRBV20-1; length: 14; J: TRBJ2-7; CDR3: CSARAGQGMNEQYF
V: TRBV20-1; length: 15; J: TRBJ2-3; CDR3: CSAGISGGATDTQYF
V: TRBV29-1; length: 13; J: TRBJ2-7; CDR3: CSVVQGTPYEQYF